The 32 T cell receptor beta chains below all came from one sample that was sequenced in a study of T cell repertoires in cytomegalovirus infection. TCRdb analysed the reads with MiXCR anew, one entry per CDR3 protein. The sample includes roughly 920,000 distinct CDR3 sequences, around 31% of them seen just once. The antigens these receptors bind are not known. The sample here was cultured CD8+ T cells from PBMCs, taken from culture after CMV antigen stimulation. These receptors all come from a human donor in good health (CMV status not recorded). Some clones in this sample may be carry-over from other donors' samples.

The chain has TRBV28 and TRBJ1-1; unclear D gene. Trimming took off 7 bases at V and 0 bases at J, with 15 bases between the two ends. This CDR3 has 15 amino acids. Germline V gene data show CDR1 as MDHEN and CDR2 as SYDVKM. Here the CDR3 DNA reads TGTGCCAGCAAAGATGGCAGGCGTATGAACACTGAAGCTTTCTTT. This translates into CASKDGRRMNTEAFF.

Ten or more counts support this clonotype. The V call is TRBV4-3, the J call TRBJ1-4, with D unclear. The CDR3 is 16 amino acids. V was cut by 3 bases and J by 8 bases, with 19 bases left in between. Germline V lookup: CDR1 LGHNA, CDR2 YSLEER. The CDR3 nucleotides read TGCGCCAGCAGCCACTCACGGCAGACCCTCGGGGAAAAACTGTTTTTT. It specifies CASSHSRQTLGEKLFF.

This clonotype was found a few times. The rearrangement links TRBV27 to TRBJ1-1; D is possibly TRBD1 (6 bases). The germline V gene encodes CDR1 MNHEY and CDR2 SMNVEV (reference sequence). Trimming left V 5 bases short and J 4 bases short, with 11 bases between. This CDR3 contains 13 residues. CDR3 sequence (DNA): TGTGCCAGCAGTCTAGCACAGGGCACTGAAGCTTTCTTT. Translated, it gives CASSLAQGTEAFF.

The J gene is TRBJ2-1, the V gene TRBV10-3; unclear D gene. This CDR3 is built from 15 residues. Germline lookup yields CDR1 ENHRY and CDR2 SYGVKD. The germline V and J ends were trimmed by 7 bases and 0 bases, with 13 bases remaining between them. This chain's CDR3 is CAITPEGSSYNEQFF. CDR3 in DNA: TGTGCCATCACCCCCGAAGGTAGCTCCTACAATGAGCAGTTCTTC.

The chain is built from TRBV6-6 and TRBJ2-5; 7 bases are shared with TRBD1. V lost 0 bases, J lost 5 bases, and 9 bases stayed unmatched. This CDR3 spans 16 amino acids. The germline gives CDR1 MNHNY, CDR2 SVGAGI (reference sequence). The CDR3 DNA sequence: TGTGCCAGCAGTTACTCCGCCGAACAGGGGTGGGAGACCCAGTACTTC. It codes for CASSYSAEQGWETQYF.

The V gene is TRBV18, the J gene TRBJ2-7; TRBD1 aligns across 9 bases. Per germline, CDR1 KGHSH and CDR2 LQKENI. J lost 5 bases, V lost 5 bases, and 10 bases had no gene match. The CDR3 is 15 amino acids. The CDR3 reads CASSYRGRSVDEQYV. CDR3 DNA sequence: TGTGCCAGCTCATACAGGGGGCGTTCGGTGGACGAGCAGTACGTC.

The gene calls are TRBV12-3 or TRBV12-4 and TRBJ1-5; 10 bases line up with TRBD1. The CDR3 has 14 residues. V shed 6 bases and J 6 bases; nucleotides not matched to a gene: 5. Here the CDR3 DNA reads TGTGCCAGCAGACTAGGGACAGGGGTTCAGCCCCAGCATTTT. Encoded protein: CASRLGTGVQPQHF.

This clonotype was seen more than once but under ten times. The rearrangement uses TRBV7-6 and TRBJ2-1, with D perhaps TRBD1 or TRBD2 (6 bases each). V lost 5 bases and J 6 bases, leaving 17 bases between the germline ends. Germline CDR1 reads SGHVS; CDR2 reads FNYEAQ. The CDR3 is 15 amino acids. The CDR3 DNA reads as TGTGCCAGCAGCCCTCCGGGACTGGGGGCCAATGAGCAGTTCTTC. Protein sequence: CASSPPGLGANEQFF.

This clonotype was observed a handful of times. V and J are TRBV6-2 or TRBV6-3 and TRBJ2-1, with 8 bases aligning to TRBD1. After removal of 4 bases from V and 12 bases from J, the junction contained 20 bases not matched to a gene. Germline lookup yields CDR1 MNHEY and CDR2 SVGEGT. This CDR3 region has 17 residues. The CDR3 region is CASSSVLDRDLFYGQFF. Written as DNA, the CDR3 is TGTGCCAGCAGTTCCGTACTGGACAGGGATCTATTCTATGGGCAGTTCTTC.

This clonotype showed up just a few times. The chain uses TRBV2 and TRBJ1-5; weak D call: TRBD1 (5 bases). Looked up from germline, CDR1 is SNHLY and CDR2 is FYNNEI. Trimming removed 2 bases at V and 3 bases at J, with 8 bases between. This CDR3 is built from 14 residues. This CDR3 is CASSEPGLNQPQHF. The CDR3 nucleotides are TGTGCCAGCAGTGAACCGGGACTCAATCAGCCCCAGCATTTT.

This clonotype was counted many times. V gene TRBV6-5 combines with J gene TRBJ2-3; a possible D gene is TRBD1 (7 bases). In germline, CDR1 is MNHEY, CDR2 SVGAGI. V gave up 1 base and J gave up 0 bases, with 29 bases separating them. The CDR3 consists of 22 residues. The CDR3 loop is CASSYFLSAGVSQGTSTDTQYF. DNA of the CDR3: TGTGCCAGCAGTTACTTCTTGAGTGCTGGAGTCTCACAGGGGACTAGCACAGATACGCAGTATTTT.

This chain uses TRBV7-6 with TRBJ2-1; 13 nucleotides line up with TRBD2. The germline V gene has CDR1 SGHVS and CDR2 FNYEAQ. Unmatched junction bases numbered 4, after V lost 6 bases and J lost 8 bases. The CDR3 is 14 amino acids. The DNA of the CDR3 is TGTGCCAGCAGTACTAGCGGGGGGGCCGATGAGCAGTTCTTC. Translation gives CASSTSGGADEQFF.

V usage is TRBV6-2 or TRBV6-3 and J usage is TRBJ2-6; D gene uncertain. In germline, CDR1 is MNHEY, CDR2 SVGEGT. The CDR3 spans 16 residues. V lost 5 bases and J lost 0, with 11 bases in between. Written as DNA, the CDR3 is TGTGCCAGCAGTGCCCTATCTCTCTCTGGGGCCAACGTCCTGACTTTC. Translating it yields CASSALSLSGANVLTF.

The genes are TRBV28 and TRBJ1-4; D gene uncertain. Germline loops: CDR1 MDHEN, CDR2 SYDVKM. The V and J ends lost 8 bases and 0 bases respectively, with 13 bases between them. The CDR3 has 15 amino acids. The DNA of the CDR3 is TGTGCCAGCTCTAAAACGGGTGCAACTAATGAAAAACTGTTTTTT. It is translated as CASSKTGATNEKLFF.

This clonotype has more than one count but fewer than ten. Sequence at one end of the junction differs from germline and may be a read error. CDR3 coding DNA: TGTGCTAGCAGCTCGGACGTAGGGCACACCAATGAGCAGTTCTTC. Residues: CASSSDVGHTNEQFF. This rearrangement joins TRBV7-7 to TRBJ2-1; no definite D call. Per the germline V gene, CDR1 is SSHAT and CDR2 is FNYEAQ (reference sequence). This CDR3 has 15 amino acids.

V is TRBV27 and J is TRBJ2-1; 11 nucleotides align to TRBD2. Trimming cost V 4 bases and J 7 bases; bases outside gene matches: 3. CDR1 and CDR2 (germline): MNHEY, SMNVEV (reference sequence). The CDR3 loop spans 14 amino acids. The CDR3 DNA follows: TGTGCCAGCAGTTGGGTAGCGGGGGGGAATGAGCAGTTCTTC. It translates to CASSWVAGGNEQFF.

The CDR3 loop reads CASRTGTGIGYTF. The CDR3 coding sequence is TGTGCCAGCAGGACCGGGACAGGGATCGGCTACACCTTC. The chain uses TRBV6-1 and TRBJ1-2, with 9 bases matching TRBD1. This CDR3 contains 13 residues. Per germline, CDR1 MNHNS and CDR2 SASEGT. Trimming cost V 6 bases and J 8 bases; bases outside gene matches: 7.

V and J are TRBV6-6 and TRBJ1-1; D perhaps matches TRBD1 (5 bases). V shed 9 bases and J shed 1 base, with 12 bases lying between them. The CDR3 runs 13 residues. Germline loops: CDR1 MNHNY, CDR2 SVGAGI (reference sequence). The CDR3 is CASHWGENTEAFF. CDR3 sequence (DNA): TGTGCCAGTCACTGGGGCGAGAACACTGAAGCTTTCTTT.

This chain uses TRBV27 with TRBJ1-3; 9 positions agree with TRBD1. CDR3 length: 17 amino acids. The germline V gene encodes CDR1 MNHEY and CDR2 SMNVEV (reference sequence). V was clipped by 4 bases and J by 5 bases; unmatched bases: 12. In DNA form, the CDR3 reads TGTGCCAGCAGTTCCCGGGTAGGACAGGGGTCTAGAAACACCATATATTTT. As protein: CASSSRVGQGSRNTIYF.

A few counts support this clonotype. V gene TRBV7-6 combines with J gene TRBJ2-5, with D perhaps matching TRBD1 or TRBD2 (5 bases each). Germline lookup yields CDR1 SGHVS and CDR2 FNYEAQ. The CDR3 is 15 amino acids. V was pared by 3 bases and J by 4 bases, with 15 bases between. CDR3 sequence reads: CASSFSLGGIETQYF. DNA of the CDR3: TGTGCCAGCAGCTTCAGTCTTGGGGGAATAGAGACCCAGTACTTC.

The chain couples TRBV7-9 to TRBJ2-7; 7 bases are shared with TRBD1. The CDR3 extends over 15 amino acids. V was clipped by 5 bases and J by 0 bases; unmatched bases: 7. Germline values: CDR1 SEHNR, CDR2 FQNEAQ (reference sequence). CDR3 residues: CASSPRGQPSYEQYF. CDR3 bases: TGTGCCAGCAGCCCCAGGGGACAGCCCTCCTACGAGCAGTACTTC.

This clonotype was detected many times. CDR3 in DNA: TGTGCCAGCAGCTTACAAGTAAACACTGAAGCTTTCTTT. The encoded protein is CASSLQVNTEAFF. The chain is built from TRBV27 and TRBJ1-1; D unresolved. V was pared by 6 bases and J by 2 bases, with 10 bases between. CDR3 length equals 13 residues. CDR1 and CDR2 (germline): MNHEY, SMNVEV (reference sequence).

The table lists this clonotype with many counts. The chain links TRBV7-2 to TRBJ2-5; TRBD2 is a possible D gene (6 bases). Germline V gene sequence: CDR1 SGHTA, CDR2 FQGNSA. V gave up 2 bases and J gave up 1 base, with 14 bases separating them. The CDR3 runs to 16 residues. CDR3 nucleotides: TGTGCCAGCAGCTTAAGTGGTAGCGGCTTCCAAGAGACCCAGTACTTC. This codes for CASSLSGSGFQETQYF.

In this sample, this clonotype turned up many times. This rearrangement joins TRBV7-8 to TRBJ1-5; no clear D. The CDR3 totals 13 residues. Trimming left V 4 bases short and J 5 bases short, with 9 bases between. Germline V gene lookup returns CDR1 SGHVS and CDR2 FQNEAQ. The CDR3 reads CASSSYRDQPQHF. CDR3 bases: TGTGCCAGCAGCTCGTACCGGGATCAGCCCCAGCATTTT. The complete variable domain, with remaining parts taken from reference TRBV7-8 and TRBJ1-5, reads GAGVSQSPRYKVAKRGQDVALRCDPISGHVSLFWYQQALGQGPEFLTYFQNEAQLDKSGLPSDRFFAERPEGSVSTLKIQRTQQEDSAVYLCASSSYRDQPQHFGDGTRLSIL.

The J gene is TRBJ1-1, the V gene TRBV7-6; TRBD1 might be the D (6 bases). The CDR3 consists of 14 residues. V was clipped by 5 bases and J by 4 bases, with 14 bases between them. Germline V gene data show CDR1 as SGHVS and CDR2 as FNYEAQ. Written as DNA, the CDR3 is TGTGCCAGCAGCAACAGGGTTGGGGTCACTGAAGCTTTCTTT. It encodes CASSNRVGVTEAFF.

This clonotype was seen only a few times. The CDR3 DNA reads as TGCGCCAGCAGCCAAGATCCCAGGGGGAATCAGCCCCAGCATTTT. This sequence encodes CASSQDPRGNQPQHF. V and J are TRBV4-1 and TRBJ1-5, with TRBD1 matching 7 bases. Germline CDR1 is MGHRA and CDR2 is YSYEKL. The CDR3 is made up of 15 amino acids. With 0 bases clipped from V and 4 bases from J, the junction kept 3 bases outside the gene matches.

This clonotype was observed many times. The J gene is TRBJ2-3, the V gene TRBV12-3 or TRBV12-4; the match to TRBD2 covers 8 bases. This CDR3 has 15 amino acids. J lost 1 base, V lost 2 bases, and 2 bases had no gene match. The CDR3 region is CASSLSGGGTDTQYF. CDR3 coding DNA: TGTGCCAGCAGTTTAAGCGGGGGCGGCACAGATACGCAGTATTTT.

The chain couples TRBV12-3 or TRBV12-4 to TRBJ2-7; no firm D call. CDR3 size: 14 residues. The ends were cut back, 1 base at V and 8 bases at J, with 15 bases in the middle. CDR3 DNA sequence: TGTGCCAGCAGTTTAGACATTGCCGGAGATCAGCAGTACGTC. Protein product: CASSLDIAGDQQYV.

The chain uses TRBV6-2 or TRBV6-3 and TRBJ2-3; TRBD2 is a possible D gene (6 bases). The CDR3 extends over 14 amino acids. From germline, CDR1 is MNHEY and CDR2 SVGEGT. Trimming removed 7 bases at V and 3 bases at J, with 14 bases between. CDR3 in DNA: TGTGCCAGCATTGAAGGACTAATGACAGATACGCAGTATTTT. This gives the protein CASIEGLMTDTQYF.

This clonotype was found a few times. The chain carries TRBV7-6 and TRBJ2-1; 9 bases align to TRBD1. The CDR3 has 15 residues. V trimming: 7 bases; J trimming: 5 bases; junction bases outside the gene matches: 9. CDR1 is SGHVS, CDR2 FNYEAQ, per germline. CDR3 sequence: CASTITGGVNNEQFF. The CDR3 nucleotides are TGTGCCAGCACCATAACAGGGGGCGTAAACAATGAGCAGTTCTTC.

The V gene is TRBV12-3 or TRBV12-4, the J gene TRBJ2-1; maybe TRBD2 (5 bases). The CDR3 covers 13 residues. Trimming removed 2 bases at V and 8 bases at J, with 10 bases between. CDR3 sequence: CASSLWEPHEQFF. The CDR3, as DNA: TGTGCCAGCAGTTTATGGGAGCCCCATGAGCAGTTCTTC.

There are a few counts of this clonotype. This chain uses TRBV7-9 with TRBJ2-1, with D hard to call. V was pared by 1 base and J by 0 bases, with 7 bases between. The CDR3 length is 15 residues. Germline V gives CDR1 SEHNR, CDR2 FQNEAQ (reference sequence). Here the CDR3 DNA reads TGTGCCAGCAGCTTAGGATACAGCTCCTACAATGAGCAGTTCTTC. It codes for CASSLGYSSYNEQFF.